Included here is one TCR beta chain sequence, with context. This specimen belongs to a study of technical replicates of blood from a few donors. Sequencing was performed with immunoSEQ multiplex PCR; in TCRdb, only in-frame clones are kept and a portion is missing. The sample lists tens of thousands of clones; approximately 96% were seen once. The CDR3 runs 14 residues. Per the germline V gene, CDR1 is SGHDT and CDR2 is YYEEEE. V gave up 0 bases and J gave up 6 bases, with 13 bases separating them. The sample comprised T cells isolated from PBMCs. The TCR was taken from a human donor in good health. The chain employs TRBV5-6 and TRBJ2-7, with D unresolved. Here the CDR3 DNA reads TGTGCCAGCAGCTTGGTGTACAGCCCTGGCGAGCAGTACTTC. Translating gives CASSLVYSPGEQYF.